Below, 21 T cell receptor beta chains from the same sample are listed, as sequenced in a study of cytomegalovirus exposure and HLA in healthy donors. A multiplex PCR was run with 60 Vbeta primers and 13 Jbeta primers. Some clones are missing from TCRdb's copy, which holds only in-frame ones; the method was immunoSEQ multiplex PCR. The sample spans approximately 110,000 clones; the ten largest clones claim 6.8%. Material for sequencing was PBMCs. These receptors were obtained from a man aged 40-49 years in good health and CMV-seropositive.

This rearrangement joins TRBV6-4 to TRBJ1-4; 10 nucleotides align to TRBD1. The V gene end was trimmed by 7 bases and the J gene end by 9 bases; junction bases not matched to a gene: 8. Germline assignment: CDR1 MRHNA and CDR2 SNTAGT. CDR3 length: 14 residues. The CDR3 DNA follows: TGTGCCAGCACGGAGGACAGGGGGGGTAAAAAACTGTTTTTT. It translates to CASTEDRGGKKLFF.

The CDR3 nucleotides are TGTGCCAGCAGTTTAGGCCAGGGGGCGACCTACGAGCAGTACTTC. Protein: CASSLGQGATYEQYF. The rearrangement uses TRBV27 and TRBJ2-7, with 8 nucleotides matching TRBD1. V shed 2 bases, J shed 2 bases, and the junction held 5 bases outside the gene matches. Germline V lookup: CDR1 MNHEY, CDR2 SMNVEV (reference sequence). The CDR3 has 15 amino acids.

Worth noting for this clone: One end of the junction fails to match germline, which may point to a read error. The chain combines TRBV10-3 with TRBJ1-1; weak D call: TRBD1 (5 bases). In germline, CDR1 is ENHRY, CDR2 SYGVKD. The length of the CDR3 is 15 residues. The chain's CDR3 is CAVSEPGLLNTEAFF. The CDR3 coding sequence is TGTGCCGTCAGTGAACCGGGACTCCTGAACACTGAAGCTTTCTTT.

CDR3: CSVERGRGTGELFF. CDR3 sequence (DNA): TGCAGCGTTGAACGGGGCCGGGGGACCGGGGAGCTGTTTTTT. V gene TRBV29-1 combines with J gene TRBJ2-2; the D gene is possibly TRBD2 (6 bases). Per the germline V gene, CDR1 is SQVTM and CDR2 is ANQGSEA. There are 14 residues in the CDR3. V dropped 2 bases and J dropped 5 bases, with 12 bases sitting between them.

This rearrangement joins TRBV10-3 to TRBJ2-5; TRBD2 is a possible D gene (6 bases). The closer fit of TRBJ2-7 to the DNA end suggests the J call may be wrong. Germline CDR1 reads ENHRY; CDR2 reads SYGVKD. The CDR3 runs to 14 residues. DNA of the CDR3: TGTGCCATTGGGGCGGGATTAAGCTCCTACGAGCAGTACTTC. As protein: CAIGAGLSSYEQYF.

DNA for the CDR3: TGTGCCAGCGAAACTAGCGGGAGCTTCCACGAGCAGTACTTC. Protein sequence: CASETSGSFHEQYF. The V gene is TRBV28, the J gene TRBJ2-5; 11 bases agree with TRBD2. Near its end, the DNA agrees better with TRBJ2-7, so the J call may be wrong. Germline V CDR1 and CDR2: MDHEN, SYDVKM. This CDR3 has 14 amino acids.

This sequence joins TRBV2 and TRBJ2-3; TRBD1 agrees at 8 bases. The CDR3 has 15 amino acids. V lost 9 bases, J lost 2 bases, and 10 bases stayed unmatched. In germline, CDR1 is SNHLY, CDR2 FYNNEI. The CDR3 bases are TGTGCCAGAACAACCCGGGACAGGCACACAGATACGCAGTATTTT. As protein: CARTTRDRHTDTQYF.

The rearrangement uses TRBV19 and TRBJ2-2; 9 bases agree with TRBD1. Germline V gene lookup returns CDR1 LNHDA and CDR2 SQIVND (reference sequence). J lost 0 bases, V lost 10 bases, and 3 bases had no gene match. The CDR3 contains 14 residues. The CDR3 protein is CAIRTGANTGELFF. The CDR3 region has the DNA TGTGCCATTCGGACAGGGGCGAACACCGGGGAGCTGTTTTTT. Full variable domain (remainder filled in from reference TRBV19 and TRBJ2-2): DGGITQSPKYLFRKEGQNVTLSCEQNLNHDAMYWYRQDPGQGLRLIYYSQIVNDFQKGDIAEGYSVSREKKESFPLTVTSAQKNPTAFYLCAIRTGANTGELFFGEGSRLTVL.

This chain uses TRBV4-1 with TRBJ2-5, with D unclear. The ends were cut back, 0 bases at V and 4 bases at J, with 6 bases in the middle. The CDR3 totals 13 residues. From germline, CDR1 is MGHRA and CDR2 YSYEKL. The CDR3 DNA follows: TGCGCCAGCAGCCAAGATGCGTCAGAGACCCAGTACTTC. Encoded protein: CASSQDASETQYF.

This chain joins TRBV25-1 and TRBJ2-1, with D unresolved. V shed 0 bases and J shed 4 bases, with 7 bases lying between them. This CDR3 contains 14 residues. CDR1 MGHDK and CDR2 SYGVNS come from the germline V gene. The CDR3 DNA reads TGTGCCAGCAGTGAATACCGGTTGTACAATGAGCAGTTCTTC. Translating it yields CASSEYRLYNEQFF.

The rearrangement joins TRBV27 to TRBJ1-2; a weak D match, TRBD1 (6 bases). The germline V gene has CDR1 MNHEY and CDR2 SMNVEV (reference sequence). With 6 bases removed from V and 3 bases from J, the gap between germline ends came to 11 bases. There are 13 residues in the CDR3. In nucleotides, the CDR3 is TGTGCCAGCAGCGCTACAGGGCACTATGGCTACACCTTC. Translating it yields CASSATGHYGYTF.

The chain combines TRBV4-1 with TRBJ1-3, with D uncertain. The CDR3 is made up of 14 amino acids. The V gene lost 4 bases and the J gene lost 2 bases, with 9 bases spanning the gap. Per the germline V gene, CDR1 is MGHRA and CDR2 is YSYEKL. This CDR3 reads CASSPWQAGNTIYF. In DNA, the CDR3 is TGCGCCAGCAGCCCCTGGCAGGCTGGAAACACCATATATTTT.

The CDR3 region has the DNA TGTGCCAGCAGCCAAGCCCGGGACAGTTTTGCCGAGCAGTACTTC. This sequence encodes CASSQARDSFAEQYF. This chain connects TRBV4-2 to TRBJ2-7; 7 bases are a match to TRBD1. The CDR3 is 15 residues long. Losses at the gene ends were 1 base for V and 6 bases for J; bases not matched to a gene: 9. The germline V gene encodes CDR1 LGHNA and CDR2 YNFKEQ.

The rearrangement links TRBV29-1 to TRBJ1-5; no clear D. The CDR3 extends over 13 amino acids. CDR1 and CDR2 (germline): SQVTM, ANQGSEA. V was clipped by 7 bases and J by 0 bases, with 10 bases between them. This CDR3 reads CSASEDSNQPQHF. CDR3 nucleotide sequence: TGCAGCGCCTCAGAAGATAGCAATCAGCCCCAGCATTTT.

This rearrangement joins TRBV9 to TRBJ1-1; tentative D call: TRBD1 (5 bases). The CDR3 has 14 residues. Germline CDR1 SGDLS, CDR2 YYNGEE. V was clipped by 4 bases and J by 3 bases, with 13 bases between them. In DNA form, the CDR3 reads TGTGCCAGCAGCCCGTGGACATCTGACACTGAAGCTTTCTTT. It encodes CASSPWTSDTEAFF.

The rearrangement links TRBV11-2 to TRBJ2-3; D unresolved. Germline V gene data show CDR1 as SGHAT and CDR2 as FQNNGV. V lost 2 bases and J 7 bases, leaving 10 bases between the germline ends. CDR3 length: 13 amino acids. CDR3 sequence: CASSLSPRNTQYF. As DNA, the CDR3 is TGTGCCAGCAGCTTATCTCCGAGGAATACGCAGTATTTT.

The V gene is TRBV27, the J gene TRBJ2-3; 8 bases align to TRBD2. V was pared by 9 bases and J by 5 bases, with 13 bases of the junction left unmatched. Germline loops: CDR1 MNHEY, CDR2 SMNVEV (reference sequence). The CDR3 is 15 amino acids. In nucleotides, the CDR3 is TGTGCCAGTAGCGCGGCGGAGCTAGCGGGAGATACGCAGTATTTT. Protein: CASSAAELAGDTQYF.

The chain links TRBV2 to TRBJ2-2; 16 bases are shared with TRBD2. The germline V gene encodes CDR1 SNHLY and CDR2 FYNNEI. The CDR3 loop spans 16 amino acids. The junction had 8 bases not matched to a gene; V was cut back by 11 bases and J by 5 bases. CDR3 coding DNA: TGTGCCGTCCCCGGGACTAGCGGGAGGGCTACCGGGGAGCTGTTTTTT. It specifies CAVPGTSGRATGELFF.

The chain employs TRBV7-6 and TRBJ2-5; D gene ambiguous. The CDR3 is 13 residues long. The ends were cut back, 5 bases at V and 0 bases at J, with 7 bases in the middle. Germline CDR1 is SGHVS and CDR2 is FNYEAQ. The CDR3, as DNA: TGTGCCAGCAGCCCAGGAAACCAAGAGACCCAGTACTTC. Encoded protein: CASSPGNQETQYF. Full variable domain (outside the CDR3, taken from reference TRBV7-6 and TRBJ2-5): GAGVSQSPRYKVTKRGQDVALRCDPISGHVSLYWYRQALGQGPEFLTYFNYEAQQDKSGLPNDRFSAERPEGSISTLTIQRTEQRDSAMYRCASSPGNQETQYFGPGTRLLVL.

The J gene is TRBJ1-2, the V gene TRBV15; D not resolved. Germline V gene data show CDR1 as LNHNV and CDR2 as YYDKDF (reference sequence). The V and J ends lost 0 bases and 2 bases respectively, with 10 bases between them. The CDR3 extends over 15 amino acids. The CDR3 region is CATSRDRTENYGYTF. CDR3 DNA sequence: TGTGCCACCAGCAGAGATCGCACAGAGAACTATGGCTACACCTTC. Together with reference TRBV15 and TRBJ1-2, the CDR3 gives the full variable domain: DAMVIQNPRYQVTQFGKPVTLSCSQTLNHNVMYWYQQKSSQAPKLLFHYYDKDFNNEADTPDNFQSRRPNTSFCFLDIRSPGLGDTAMYLCATSRDRTENYGYTFGSGTRLTVV.

J is TRBJ1-2 and V is TRBV29-1; tentative D call: TRBD1 (6 bases). The V end was cut by 4 bases, the J end by 7 bases, with 13 bases between. Germline V gene lookup returns CDR1 SQVTM and CDR2 ANQGSEA. The CDR3 is 12 residues long. For the CDR3, the DNA is TGCAGCGTTGGGGACACTTCGCTTGGCTACACCTTC. It yields the protein CSVGDTSLGYTF.